In this sample, the clone carrying this T cell receptor (beta chain) turned up many times. The antigen is unknown. This entry belongs to a study of CD8 T cells in ankylosing spondylitis. Study-level results: Disease-linked clones reportedly showed significant enrichment in matched ankylosing spondylitis synovial fluid. Previously reported in reactive arthritis synovial fluid and blood were some of the motif variants. Disease-associated clones were CD8+ and fairly uncommon in peripheral blood.

CDR3 size: 16 residues. V lost 7 bases, J lost 1 base, and 17 bases lay in between. TCRdb used MiXCR to reprocess the 5' RACE reads, holding one entry per CDR3 protein. The sample shows 250,000 or so distinct CDR3 sequences, roughly 10% of them seen only once. The chain recombines TRBV12-3 or TRBV12-4 with TRBJ2-1, with D possibly called TRBD1 or TRBD2 (5 bases each). The receptor comes from a male donor with ankylosing spondylitis or in good health (not recorded which). Sequencing input: blood, either unsorted or a sorted T cell fraction (not recorded which). The CDR3 loop is CASTRMGRGSYNEQFF. CDR3 DNA: TGTGCCAGCACCCGGATGGGGCGAGGGTCCTACAATGAGCAGTTCTTC.